This T cell receptor (beta chain) was documented in a study of cytomegalovirus exposure and HLA in healthy donors (dated by TCRdb to 2016 to 2017). For the study in its entirety: In an earlier analysis of 550 to 750 of the donors, 250 to 350 Gb of sequence data and 100 million or so unique TCR beta sequences from about 179 million T cells were reported. Approximately 300 gigabases of sequencing data and 70 million to 100 million unique TCR sequences made up an early release that covered over 550 HLA-typed donors. Among the approximately 430 genotyped donors, around 81% belonged to the genetic ancestry cluster associated with self-reported Caucasian donors. The study aimed to test whether cataloging public T cell receptors could reveal signatures of past pathogen exposure. The T cell repertoires of 666 subjects were profiled by immunosequencing and related to cytomegalovirus serostatus. Besides the first cohort of more than 650 subjects, a separate validation cohort made up of some 110 different subjects was used. To predict cytomegalovirus infection status, the study brought together high-throughput TCR immunosequencing, statistical association of individual TCRs with disease status, and machine learning. A later analysis re-analyzed previously published TCR beta repertoires from 500 to 700 donors and added high-resolution HLA genotyping to study TCR occurrence patterns. In the later analysis, no new phenotypic data were used to find candidate immune exposures; instead, reliance was placed on TCR beta sequences and their occurrence across donors. To decide whether each TCR beta V gene segment behaved as functional or pseudogenic, an earlier analysis of some 580 of the donors relied on high-throughput TCR beta sequencing. Alongside the repertoire data, information on donor age, sex, ethnicity and CMV serostatus was compiled. A later genetic analysis used genome-wide SNP genotypes for about 60% of the 666 donors, treating that subset as a discovery cohort. Every discovery cohort repertoire had been produced on one sequencing platform. Class I and class II HLA loci were covered by the typing at four-digit resolution. The number of donors typed differed by locus, with about 620-630 for A, B, C, DRB1 and DQB1, approximately 500 for DQA1, about 610 for DPA1, and about 450 for DPB1. Several DR-DQ haplotypes were treated as single units for association and clustering because of strong linkage in the cohort. Among 398 genotyped donors of the cohort, an average of approximately 240,000 unique TCR beta nucleotide sequences were sequenced per donor, roughly 18% of them non-productive.

CDR1 SNHLY and CDR2 FYNNEI were looked up in the germline V gene. Its CDR3 holds 15 amino acids, cysteine through phenylalanine. Only the CDR3 DNA is retained, 45 bases long and in frame from the first base. V is pruned by 8 bases and J by 0 bases, leaving 8 bases of the junction without a gene match. The cohort consisted of hundreds of healthy bone marrow donors. At the time of sampling, all cohort members were nominally healthy, though unrecorded immune exposures were likely present. The donor tested CMV seropositive, placing the donor among the 289 seropositive members of the cohort. A peripheral blood sample was collected from each donor, and TCR beta sequencing was performed on peripheral blood mononuclear cells. Genomic DNA extraction from the blood cell samples was performed with the Qiagen DNeasy Blood Extraction Kit. Turning to this clone: Its antigen target is currently unknown. No much larger clone is present one base from it, and per-base qualities are unavailable.

Library creation used the immunoSEQ multiplex PCR assay. A mixture of 60 forward primers for TCR Vbeta segments and 13 reverse primers for TCR Jbeta segments was used in the multiplex PCR. The CDR3 region of rearranged TCR beta genes was amplified from genomic DNA by a multiplex PCR assay. The Illumina HiSeq System was used to sequence the amplified TCR beta libraries as 87-base-pair reads. The paper's processing steps were these. Across the 700 or so repertoires, a later analysis counted 60 million to 90 million unique TCR beta chains, roughly 11 million of which were shared by at least two donors. To remove PCR and sequencing errors, raw reads were error-corrected and collapsed into unique sequences using a nearest-neighbor algorithm that merged closely related sequences. V, D and J gene segments were assigned by aligning CDR3 sequences to IMGT reference sequences. For a sequence to be retained, a match of at least six nucleotides to both a V gene segment and a J gene segment was required. A rearrangement was called productive if the CDR3 had no stop codons and remained in frame with V and J, and every other rearrangement was called non-productive. Following IMGT convention, CDR3 was defined as the stretch from the second conserved V-encoded cysteine to the conserved J-encoded phenylalanine. Sequences without an unambiguous match to a single V gene segment were excluded from the earlier analysis of over 500 of the donors. An earlier analysis of fewer than 750 of the donors classified V segments as functional when productive rearrangements were above 56.7% and as segregating when the standard deviation between donors was above 5%. A statistical classification framework was built to diagnose cytomegalovirus status from the catalog of TCR beta chain sequences. A later analysis assigned V and J genes by comparing TCR nucleotide sequences with IMGT/GENE-DB human TR gene sequences. The TCRdist pipeline was used in a later analysis to assign CDR3 sequences and most-parsimonious VDJ recombination scenarios. In a later analysis, every TCR beta chain was defined by the combination of its CDR3 amino acid sequence and its V-gene family, and reads without a unique V-gene family were dropped. In a later analysis, 550 to 650 highly shared, low-generation-probability nucleotide sequences were removed to address suspected cross-contamination and a sequencing artifact. For each public chain, a later analysis derived a clonal expansion index from normalized ranks of inferred template counts within each repertoire. Generation probabilities in a later analysis came from a VDJ recombination model fitted to out-of-frame rearrangements, and those results were checked against IGoR. A later analysis scored TCR-TCR, TCR-HLA and TCR-CMV co-occurrence with hypergeometric tests, applying a repertoire-size bias correction to TCR pairs. In a later analysis, false discovery rates were estimated by permuting HLA or CMV assignments 20 times. A later analysis grouped co-occurring TCRs with DBSCAN, adding TCRdist sequence similarity when clustering within HLA-allele-positive subsets. For co-occurrence clustering, repertoires with fewer than 30,000 or more than 120,000 public chains were excluded, along with four or five repertoires with anomalous nucleotide sharing. The source is immuneACCESS, and TCRdb retained only in-frame sequences with V and J called. Part of the clones is not carried over; for the studies checked, unresolved V genes explain less than half of this, and the remainder is unexplained. The V and J calls and the clone size are those of that table, but D and trimming were determined from the DNA. Counted in this sample were about 160,000 clones; roughly 80% of them appeared once. About 9.9% of the sample is taken by the ten largest.

Study-wide conclusions, independent of this receptor: The sequencing pipeline was judged likely to have produced a cluster of highly shared sequence variants as a technical artifact. The classifier was reported to diagnose cytomegalovirus status with high specificity and sensitivity in both the original and validation cohorts. Roughly uniform sequencing depth across donors was assumed in presence/absence analyses, although this assumption may not hold. Most TCR sequences were observed very rarely across donors, whereas some public TCRs were present in many individuals. According to a later analysis, parvovirus B19, influenza, CMV and Epstein-Barr virus appeared linked to several top co-occurrence clusters. In the study, some 160 TCR beta chains were listed as associated with cytomegalovirus. A few of the identified cytomegalovirus-associated TCR beta chains were confirmed in vitro to be specific for cytomegalovirus antigens. Strong co-occurrence of HLA alleles, especially DR and DQ, made assigning TCR associations to individual alleles difficult. Specific HLA alleles were associated with over 15,000 TCR beta sequences at a false discovery rate of 0.05 in a later analysis. Linkage disequilibrium might explain the correlated functional status among segregating V segments, but an unknown experimental factor could not be ruled out. In this cohort, only TCR beta chains were sequenced, and detectable features were limited by the absence of alpha or paired-chain data. Compared with equally common non-associated chains, HLA-associated TCR beta chains in a later analysis were more clonally expanded and had lower generation probabilities. Because some donors lacked HLA typing at each locus, the association tests relied only on the typed subset. The authors suggested that the approach could potentially be generalized to other disease states and immunological phenotypes. Compared with the roughly 600-donor mean, donors in an Asian-associated ancestry cluster had fewer N-insertions in productive TCRs, according to a later genetic analysis. In a later analysis, most CMV-associated TCR beta chains were found to appear HLA-restricted, with HLA associations seemingly driven largely by CMV exposure. V-gene and J-gene trimming of TCR beta chains was associated with a missense DCLRE1C variant in a later genetic analysis, and the association was replicated in an independent cohort. The 87-base-pair reads could not distinguish some IMGT-functional V segments, including TRBV6-2 and TRBV6-3, so those segments were excluded. According to a later analysis, TCR association rates differed among HLA loci, with DRB1 alleles showing the most associated TCRs and HLA-C alleles showing the fewest. A further reported finding was that TCR beta sequences accurately predicted the HLA-A and HLA-B alleles for most subjects in the first cohort. The earlier analysis of some 540 of the donors excluded some 15 rarely observed V segments, including chromosome 9 orphons, because counts were too low. Broadly in line with IMGT annotations, most TCR beta V segments showed up in productive rearrangements about 87% or about 30% of the time in an earlier analysis of 450 to 750 of the donors. For the cohort, immune exposure information was limited to CMV serostatus.

Material for sequencing was PBMCs. Recombination linked TRBV2 to TRBJ1-2, with TRBD1 identical over 8 junction bases. This clonotype originated in a man aged 18 to 29 in good health and CMV-seropositive. The bases read TGTGCCAGCCGTGGGGACAGGAACGCTAACTATGGCTACACCTTC. Its translation is CASRGDRNANYGYTF.